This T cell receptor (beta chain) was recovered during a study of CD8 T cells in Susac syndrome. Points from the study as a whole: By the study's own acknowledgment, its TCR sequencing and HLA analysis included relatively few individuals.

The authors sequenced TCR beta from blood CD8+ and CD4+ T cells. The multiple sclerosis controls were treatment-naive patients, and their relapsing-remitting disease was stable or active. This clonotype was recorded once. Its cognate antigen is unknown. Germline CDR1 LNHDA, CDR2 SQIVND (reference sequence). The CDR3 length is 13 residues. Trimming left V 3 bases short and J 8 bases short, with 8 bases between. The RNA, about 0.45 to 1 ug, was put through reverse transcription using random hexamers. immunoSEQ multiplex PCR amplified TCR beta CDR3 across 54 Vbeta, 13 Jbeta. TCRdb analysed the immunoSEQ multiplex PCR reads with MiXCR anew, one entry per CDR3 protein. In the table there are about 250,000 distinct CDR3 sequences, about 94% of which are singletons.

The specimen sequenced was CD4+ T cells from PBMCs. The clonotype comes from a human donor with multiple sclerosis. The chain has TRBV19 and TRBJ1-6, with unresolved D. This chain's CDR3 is CASSMAGDSPLHF. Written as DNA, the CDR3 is TGTGCCAGTAGTATGGCCGGGGATTCACCCCTCCACTTT.